This is a list of T cell receptor beta chains from one sample in a study of PD-1 blockade in classical Hodgkin lymphoma. Data came from immunoSEQ multiplex PCR; TCRdb stores just in-frame clones and leaves some out. The sample lists roughly 92,000 clones, roughly 92% occurring once. This specimen was peripheral blood mononuclear cells (PBMCs), taken at baseline. The receptor set was obtained from a human donor with classical Hodgkin lymphoma. The CDR3 runs from the conserved cysteine through the conserved F or W. Each record gives: clone size, J gene, CDR3 length, D gene, V gene, CDR3 DNA, CDR3 protein. D genes are given only for firm matches. A row's size may be missing; if present it is once, few, many or a size class.

clone_size: -; j_call: TRBJ1-5; cdr3_length: 16; d_call: TRBD1; v_call: TRBV18; cdr3_nt: TGTGCCAGCTCATACTCGGACAGGGTTGACGATCAGCCCCAGCATTTT; cdr3_aa: CASSYSDRVDDQPQHF
clone_size: -; j_call: TRBJ1-2; cdr3_length: 15; d_call: -; v_call: TRBV7-2; cdr3_nt: TGTGCCAGCAGCTTCCGGGGAAGTCCCGCCAACGGCTACACCTTC; cdr3_aa: CASSFRGSPANGYTF
clone_size: many; j_call: TRBJ1-1; cdr3_length: 16; d_call: TRBD1; v_call: TRBV5-1; cdr3_nt: TGCGCCAGCAGCTTGGATAGGGGGCTTGCCTCGTCTGAAGCTTTCTTT; cdr3_aa: CASSLDRGLASSEAFF
clone_size: -; j_call: TRBJ1-1; cdr3_length: 13; d_call: -; v_call: TRBV6-1; cdr3_nt: TGTGCCAGCCAACGAGGACCGAACACTGAAGCTTTCTTT; cdr3_aa: CASQRGPNTEAFF
clone_size: -; j_call: TRBJ2-7; cdr3_length: 16; d_call: -; v_call: TRBV21-1; cdr3_nt: TGTGCCAGCAGCAAACGGGGCCTAGCGTTCTCCTACGAGCAGTACTTC; cdr3_aa: CASSKRGLAFSYEQYF
clone_size: -; j_call: TRBJ2-5; cdr3_length: 12; d_call: -; v_call: TRBV6-6; cdr3_nt: TGTGCCAGCAGTCCCTTAGGAGGGACCCAGTACTTC; cdr3_aa: CASSPLGGTQYF
clone_size: -; j_call: TRBJ2-3; cdr3_length: 13; d_call: -; v_call: TRBV27; cdr3_nt: TGTGCCAGCCAGGACCCCTGGGGCCGCGCAGTGTATTTT; cdr3_aa: CASQDPWGRAVYF
clone_size: -; j_call: TRBJ1-5; cdr3_length: 15; d_call: TRBD1; v_call: TRBV6-5; cdr3_nt: TGTGCCAGCAGTCCGGGGACAGACAGCAATCAGCCCCAGCATTTT; cdr3_aa: CASSPGTDSNQPQHF
clone_size: -; j_call: TRBJ2-5; cdr3_length: 16; d_call: TRBD2; v_call: TRBV25-1; cdr3_nt: TGTGCCAGCAGTGAATATTTCAGGACTAGTAAAGAGACCCAGTACTTC; cdr3_aa: CASSEYFRTSKETQYF
clone_size: -; j_call: TRBJ1-1; cdr3_length: 14; d_call: -; v_call: TRBV27; cdr3_nt: TGTGCCAGCAGTTTAACAGAACCGAACACTGAAGCTTTCTTT; cdr3_aa: CASSLTEPNTEAFF
clone_size: -; j_call: TRBJ1-4; cdr3_length: 21; d_call: -; v_call: TRBV12-5; cdr3_nt: TGTGCTAGTGGTTCGTTACTTTCGGGGGGCCCTAGTAATACAACTAATGAAAAACTGTTTTTT; cdr3_aa: CASGSLLSGGPSNTTNEKLFF
clone_size: once; j_call: TRBJ1-2; cdr3_length: 13; d_call: -; v_call: TRBV6-1; cdr3_nt: TGTGCCAGCAGTCCGGGCGGGAACTATGGCTACACCTTC; cdr3_aa: CASSPGGNYGYTF
clone_size: -; j_call: TRBJ1-1; cdr3_length: 15; d_call: -; v_call: TRBV5-1; cdr3_nt: TGCGCCAGCAGCCTCCCCGGCGTCGACAACACTGAAGCTTTCTTT; cdr3_aa: CASSLPGVDNTEAFF
clone_size: -; j_call: TRBJ2-1; cdr3_length: 15; d_call: TRBD2; v_call: TRBV6-6; cdr3_nt: TGTGCCAGCAGTCTCGGACTAGCGGGATACAATGAGCAGTTCTTC; cdr3_aa: CASSLGLAGYNEQFF
clone_size: -; j_call: TRBJ1-2; cdr3_length: 15; d_call: TRBD1; v_call: TRBV9; cdr3_nt: TGTGCCAGCAGCGTATCGGGACAGGGAAGCTATGGCTACACCTTC; cdr3_aa: CASSVSGQGSYGYTF
clone_size: -; j_call: TRBJ1-1; cdr3_length: 10; d_call: -; v_call: TRBV20-1; cdr3_nt: TGCAGTGCGTGGGACACTGAAGCTTTCTTT; cdr3_aa: CSAWDTEAFF
clone_size: -; j_call: TRBJ2-1; cdr3_length: 14; d_call: -; v_call: TRBV5-1; cdr3_nt: TGCGCCAGCAGCACCCTACCGGACTCCCTGCAGCAGTTCTTC; cdr3_aa: CASSTLPDSLQQFF
clone_size: -; j_call: TRBJ1-4; cdr3_length: 12; d_call: -; v_call: TRBV28; cdr3_nt: TGTGCCAGCAGGGTGGAAGGGGAAAAACTGTTTTTT; cdr3_aa: CASRVEGEKLFF
clone_size: few; j_call: TRBJ1-1; cdr3_length: 12; d_call: TRBD1; v_call: TRBV19; cdr3_nt: TGTGCCAGTAGCGACAGGGACGCTGAAGCTTTCTTT; cdr3_aa: CASSDRDAEAFF
clone_size: -; j_call: TRBJ2-3; cdr3_length: 16; d_call: TRBD1; v_call: TRBV5-1; cdr3_nt: TGCGCCAGCAGCTATCGACCGGGACAGGACACCGATACGCAGTATTTT; cdr3_aa: CASSYRPGQDTDTQYF
clone_size: -; j_call: TRBJ2-7; cdr3_length: 13; d_call: TRBD1; v_call: TRBV28; cdr3_nt: TGTGCCAGCAGAGTCGGGACAGTCGGCGAGCAGTACTTC; cdr3_aa: CASRVGTVGEQYF
clone_size: -; j_call: TRBJ1-2; cdr3_length: 14; d_call: TRBD1; v_call: TRBV28; cdr3_nt: TGTGCCAGCAGTCTACGGACAGGAAGAGATGGCTACACCTTC; cdr3_aa: CASSLRTGRDGYTF
clone_size: -; j_call: TRBJ2-3; cdr3_length: 14; d_call: TRBD2; v_call: TRBV6-6; cdr3_nt: TGTGCCAGCGACCCTGCGGGGGTTACAGATACGCAGTATTTT; cdr3_aa: CASDPAGVTDTQYF
clone_size: once; j_call: TRBJ1-5; cdr3_length: 13; d_call: -; v_call: TRBV30; cdr3_nt: TGTGCCTGGAGTGTAGGGGAGGATCAGCCCCAGCATTTT; cdr3_aa: CAWSVGEDQPQHF
clone_size: -; j_call: TRBJ1-2; cdr3_length: 13; d_call: -; v_call: TRBV28; cdr3_nt: TGTGCCAGCAGCCGGAGTCCCGCGGATGGCTACACCTTC; cdr3_aa: CASSRSPADGYTF
clone_size: -; j_call: TRBJ2-2; cdr3_length: 18; d_call: TRBD2; v_call: TRBV7-3; cdr3_nt: TGTGCCAGCAGGCCAGCGGGAGGGCCGATACGGAACACCGGGGAGCTGTTTTTT; cdr3_aa: CASRPAGGPIRNTGELFF
clone_size: -; j_call: TRBJ2-1; cdr3_length: 14; d_call: TRBD2; v_call: TRBV27; cdr3_nt: TGTGCCAGCCACTTCACTAGCGGACTCAATGAGCAGTTCTTC; cdr3_aa: CASHFTSGLNEQFF
clone_size: -; j_call: TRBJ2-3; cdr3_length: 14; d_call: TRBD2; v_call: TRBV10-3; cdr3_nt: TGTGCCATCACCGGGGAGGGAGGGGCAGATACGCAGTATTTT; cdr3_aa: CAITGEGGADTQYF
clone_size: once; j_call: TRBJ2-7; cdr3_length: 15; d_call: -; v_call: TRBV2; cdr3_nt: TGTGCCAGCAGTGAAGCTGGCGACTCGTCCTACGAGCAGTACTTC; cdr3_aa: CASSEAGDSSYEQYF
clone_size: -; j_call: TRBJ2-7; cdr3_length: 16; d_call: -; v_call: TRBV5-1; cdr3_nt: TGCGCCAGCAGCTTGGACTCTTTGGGGTCCTCCTACGAGCAGTACTTC; cdr3_aa: CASSLDSLGSSYEQYF
clone_size: -; j_call: TRBJ2-2; cdr3_length: 19; d_call: -; v_call: TRBV4-2; cdr3_nt: TGTGCCAGCAGCCAAGGGGGCAGGGGACATTATTTTAACACCGGGGAGCTGTTTTTT; cdr3_aa: CASSQGGRGHYFNTGELFF
clone_size: -; j_call: TRBJ2-3; cdr3_length: 16; d_call: TRBD2; v_call: TRBV15; cdr3_nt: TGTGCCACCAGCAGAGATAGCGGGTTTTCCACAGATACGCAGTATTTT; cdr3_aa: CATSRDSGFSTDTQYF
clone_size: -; j_call: TRBJ2-2; cdr3_length: 19; d_call: TRBD2; v_call: TRBV29-1; cdr3_nt: TGCAGCCCGGGGTACGGGGCTAGCGGGAGCGGGGCGAACACCGGGGAGCTGTTTTTT; cdr3_aa: CSPGYGASGSGANTGELFF
clone_size: -; j_call: TRBJ2-7; cdr3_length: 14; d_call: -; v_call: TRBV6-5; cdr3_nt: TGTGCCAGCAGTTCGAAGACGACCTCCTACGAGCAGTACTTC; cdr3_aa: CASSSKTTSYEQYF
clone_size: -; j_call: TRBJ2-7; cdr3_length: 13; d_call: -; v_call: TRBV6-5; cdr3_nt: TGTGCCAGCAGTTACTATGACTCGGACGAGCAGTACTTC; cdr3_aa: CASSYYDSDEQYF
clone_size: -; j_call: TRBJ2-7; cdr3_length: 13; d_call: TRBD2; v_call: TRBV29-1; cdr3_nt: TGCAGCGTTCGGGCGGGAGGGCCCTACGAGCAGTACTTC; cdr3_aa: CSVRAGGPYEQYF
clone_size: few; j_call: TRBJ1-2; cdr3_length: 13; d_call: -; v_call: TRBV6-1; cdr3_nt: TGTGCCAGCAGTGAAGGGGCAGCGGGTGGCTACACCTTC; cdr3_aa: CASSEGAAGGYTF
clone_size: -; j_call: TRBJ2-1; cdr3_length: 13; d_call: TRBD1; v_call: TRBV6-1; cdr3_nt: TGTGCCAGCAGTCAAACTACAGGGGGAGGGCAGTTCTTC; cdr3_aa: CASSQTTGGGQFF
clone_size: -; j_call: TRBJ2-7; cdr3_length: 15; d_call: -; v_call: TRBV9; cdr3_nt: TGTGCCAGCAGCGTAGGCGGAGGGTATGCCTACGAGCAGTACTTC; cdr3_aa: CASSVGGGYAYEQYF
clone_size: -; j_call: TRBJ1-4; cdr3_length: 15; d_call: -; v_call: TRBV7-9; cdr3_nt: TGTGCCAGCAGCTTAGCGGGTGGATCTAATGAAAAACTGTTTTTT; cdr3_aa: CASSLAGGSNEKLFF
clone_size: -; j_call: TRBJ2-5; cdr3_length: 15; d_call: TRBD2; v_call: TRBV6-5; cdr3_nt: TGTGCCAGCAGTTACAGCGGGAGGGCCGAAGAGACCCAGTACTTC; cdr3_aa: CASSYSGRAEETQYF